The 10 T cell receptor beta chains given below trace back to one sample, sequenced in a study of CD8+ T cells in alopecia areata. Once RNA had been extracted, it was reverse transcribed into cDNA to act as the sequencing template. Data came from immunoSEQ multiplex PCR; TCRdb stores just in-frame clones and leaves some out. The sample shows around 2,000 clones, no singletons; the ten largest hold about 40%. Sorting used CD4, CD8alpha, NKG2D, NKG2ACE and other markers on pooled cutaneous lymph node cells. Sequenced input: CD8+ T cells sorted from a lymph node. The origin of the receptors is a C3H/HeJ mouse with alopecia areata. The MHC haplotype of this mouse line is H2-k.

This clone has at least ten counts. The gene names here belong to mouse. The read is 4 residues too short to cover the CDR3 end, so that end is filled in from the germline J gene. The chain couples TRBV5 to TRBJ2-1; no reliable D call. V was cut by 2 bases and J by 4 bases, with 3 bases left in between. The CDR3 extends over 12 amino acids. Germline V CDR1 and CDR2: LGHNA, YNLKQL (reference sequence). The DNA read from the CDR3 is TGTGCCAGCAGCCAACAGTATGCT. This codes for CASSQQYA. The full CDR3 sequence reads CASSQQYAEQFF.

Comments on this clone: Gene names follow the mouse nomenclature. Coverage ceases 4 residues before the CDR3 finishes, and the germline J gene fills in the end. This sequence joins TRBV5 and TRBJ2-7; 7 bases are shared with TRBD2. Germline V gene sequence: CDR1 LGHNA, CDR2 YNLKQL (reference sequence). This CDR3 spans 12 amino acids. The CDR3 reads CASSQLGDEQYF. The DNA read from the CDR3 is TGTGCCAGCAGCCAACTGGGGGAT.

This clone was counted many times. Germline and genes: mouse. The read halts 4 residues ahead of the CDR3 end, with the missing end drawn from the germline J gene. The chain recombines TRBV13-1 with TRBJ2-7, with 10 bases identical to TRBD2. Unmatched junction bases numbered 3, after V lost 6 bases and J lost 3 bases. The V gene's germline CDR1 is NSHNY and CDR2 SYGAGN. The CDR3 contains 13 residues. CDR3 residues: CASKNWGGYEQYF. The sequenced part of the CDR3 DNA is TGTGCCAGCAAGAACTGGGGGGGCTAT.

This clone was seen at least ten times. The gene names here belong to mouse. Coverage ceases 4 residues before the CDR3 finishes, and the germline J gene fills in the end. The rearrangement links TRBV13-1 to TRBJ2-7, with TRBD2 matching 7 bases. Germline values: CDR1 NSHNY, CDR2 SYGAGN. CDR3 length equals 12 residues. V dropped 5 bases and J dropped 3; count of bases not matched to a gene: 2. The DNA read from the CDR3 is TGTGCCAGCAGCTGGGGGATCTAT. This gives the protein CASSWGIY. The full CDR3 reads CASSWGIYEQYF.

To note about this clone: Gene names and germline match the mouse. The read terminates 4 residues before the CDR3 end, so the remaining end is supplied by the germline J gene. The chain is built from TRBV1 and TRBJ2-4; 9 positions agree with TRBD2. CDR1 NSQYPW and CDR2 LRSPGD come from the germline V gene (reference sequence). The CDR3 has 16 amino acids. V dropped 1 base and J dropped 3; count of bases not matched to a gene: 5. Partial CDR3 DNA: TGCACCTGCAGTGCAGTAGACTGGGGGAAGCAAAAC. Protein sequence: CTCSAVDWGKQN. In full, the CDR3 is CTCSAVDWGKQNTLYF. Variable domain in full (rest from reference TRBV1 and TRBJ2-4): VTLLEQNPRWRLVPRGQAVNLRCILKNSQYPWMSWYQQDLQKQLQWLFTLRSPGDKEVKSLPGADYLATRVTDTELRLQVANMSQGRTLYCTCSAVDWGKQNTLYFGAGTRLSVL.

This clone was seen ten or more times. All gene names here are mouse names. Read data end 4 residues before the CDR3 end; the end is taken from the germline J gene. V and J are TRBV1 and TRBJ2-5; 7 positions match TRBD1. Trimming took 6 bases from V and 0 from J; bases not matched to a gene: 0. This CDR3 contains 13 residues. Germline CDR1 NSQYPW, CDR2 LRSPGD (reference sequence). The sequenced part of the CDR3 DNA is TGCACCTGCAGGGGACAGAACCAAGAC. Amino acid sequence: CTCRGQNQD. The whole CDR3 sequence is CTCRGQNQDTQYF.

By sample share, this clone is large. The gene symbols are mouse symbols. CDR3 protein: CASSGTGNSDYTF. CDR3 DNA (partial): TGTGCCAGCAGTGGGACAGGGAACTCC. The J gene is TRBJ1-2, the V gene TRBV13-1, with 8 bases identical to TRBD1. The DNA ends 4 residues before the CDR3 does, and the rest of the CDR3 is filled in from the germline J gene. Germline CDR1 reads NSHNY; CDR2 reads SYGAGN. With 3 bases clipped from V and 2 bases from J, the junction kept 0 bases outside the gene matches. This CDR3 has 13 amino acids.

This clone was seen many times. The gene names here belong to mouse. From the germline J gene comes the end of the CDR3, since the read stops 4 residues before it. The chain couples TRBV1 to TRBJ2-1, with D possibly being TRBD2 (5 bases). This CDR3 contains 13 residues. V lost 1 base and J lost 6, with 7 bases in between. Germline values: CDR1 NSQYPW, CDR2 LRSPGD (reference sequence). The DNA read from the CDR3 is TGCACCTGCAGTGCAGCTGGGAGTGCT. It yields the protein CTCSAAGSA. In full, the CDR3 is CTCSAAGSAEQFF.

Notes on this clone: Germline and genes here are mouse. The observed sequence ends 4 residues before the CDR3 terminus, with the missing tail filled in from the germline J gene. The chain recombines TRBV13-2 with TRBJ2-5, with 10 positions matching TRBD2. Germline CDR1 NNHNN, CDR2 SYGAGS (reference sequence). The V gene end was trimmed by 1 base and the J gene end by 2 bases; junction bases not matched to a gene: 4. The CDR3 has 16 residues. The CDR3 reads CASGDLGGRRQDTQYF. The sequenced part of the CDR3 DNA is TGTGCCAGCGGTGATCTGGGGGGGCGCCGCCAAGAC.

On this clone itself: Genes and germline come from the mouse. The read falls 4 residues short of the CDR3 end, and the missing part is taken from the germline J gene. The chain employs TRBV13-3 and TRBJ2-4; 10 nucleotides match TRBD1. This CDR3 region has 13 residues. In germline, CDR1 is NNHDY, CDR2 SYVADS. The CDR3 spells CASSPGQGNTLYF. The sequenced part of the CDR3 DNA is TGTGCCAGCAGTCCGGGACAGGGGAAC.